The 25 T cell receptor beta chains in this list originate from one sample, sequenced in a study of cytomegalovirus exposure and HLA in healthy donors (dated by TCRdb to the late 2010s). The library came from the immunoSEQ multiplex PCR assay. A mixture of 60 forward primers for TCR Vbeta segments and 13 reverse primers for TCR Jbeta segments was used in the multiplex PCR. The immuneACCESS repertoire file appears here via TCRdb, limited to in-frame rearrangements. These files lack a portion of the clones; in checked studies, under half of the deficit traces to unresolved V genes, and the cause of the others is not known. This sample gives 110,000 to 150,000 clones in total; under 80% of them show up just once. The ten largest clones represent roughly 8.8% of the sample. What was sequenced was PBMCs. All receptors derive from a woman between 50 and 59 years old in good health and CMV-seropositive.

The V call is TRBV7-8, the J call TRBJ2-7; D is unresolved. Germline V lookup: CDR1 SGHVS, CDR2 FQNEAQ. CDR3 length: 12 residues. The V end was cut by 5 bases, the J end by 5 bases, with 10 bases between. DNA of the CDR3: TGTGCCAGCAGCCCGCTGGCTGACGAGCAGTACTTC. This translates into CASSPLADEQYF.

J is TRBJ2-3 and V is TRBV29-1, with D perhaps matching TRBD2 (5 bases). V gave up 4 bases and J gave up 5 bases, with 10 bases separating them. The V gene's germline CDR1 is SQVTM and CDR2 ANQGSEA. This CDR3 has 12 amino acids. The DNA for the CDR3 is TGCAGCGTTGCAACCGGGGAAGATACGCAGTATTTT. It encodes CSVATGEDTQYF.

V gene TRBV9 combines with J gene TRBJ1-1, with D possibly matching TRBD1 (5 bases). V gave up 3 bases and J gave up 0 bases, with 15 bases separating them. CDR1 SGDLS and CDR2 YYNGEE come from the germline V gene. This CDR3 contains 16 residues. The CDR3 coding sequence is TGTGCCAGCAGCGCCACAGGTAACCCCTTGAACACTGAAGCTTTCTTT. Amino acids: CASSATGNPLNTEAFF.

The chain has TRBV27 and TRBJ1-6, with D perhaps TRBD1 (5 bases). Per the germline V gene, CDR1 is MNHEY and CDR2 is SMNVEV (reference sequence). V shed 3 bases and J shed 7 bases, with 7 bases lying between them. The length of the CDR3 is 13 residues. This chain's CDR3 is CASSFGGNSPLHF. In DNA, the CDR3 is TGTGCCAGCAGTTTCGGGGGGAATTCACCCCTCCACTTT.

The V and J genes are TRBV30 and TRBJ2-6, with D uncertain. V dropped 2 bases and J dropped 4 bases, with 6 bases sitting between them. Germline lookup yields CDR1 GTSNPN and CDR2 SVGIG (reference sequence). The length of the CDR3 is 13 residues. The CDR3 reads CAWSYKGANVLTF. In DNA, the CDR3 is TGTGCCTGGAGTTACAAGGGGGCCAACGTCCTGACTTTC.

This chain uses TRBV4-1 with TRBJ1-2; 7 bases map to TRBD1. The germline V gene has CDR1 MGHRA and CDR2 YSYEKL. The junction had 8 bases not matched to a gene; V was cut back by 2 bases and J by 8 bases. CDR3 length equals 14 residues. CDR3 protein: CASSQSRPGGGYTF. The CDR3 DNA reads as TGCGCCAGCAGCCAATCGAGGCCAGGGGGAGGCTACACCTTC.

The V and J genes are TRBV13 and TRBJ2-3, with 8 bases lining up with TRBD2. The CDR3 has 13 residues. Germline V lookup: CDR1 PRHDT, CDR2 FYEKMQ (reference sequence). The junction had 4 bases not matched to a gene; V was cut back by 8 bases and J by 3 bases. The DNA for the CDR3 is TGTGCCAGCGGGGAGCGGGGGACAGATACGCAGTATTTT. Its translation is CASGERGTDTQYF.

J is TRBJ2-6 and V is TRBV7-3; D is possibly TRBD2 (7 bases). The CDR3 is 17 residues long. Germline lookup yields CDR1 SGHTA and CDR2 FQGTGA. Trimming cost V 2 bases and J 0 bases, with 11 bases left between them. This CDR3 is CASSLRGANSGANVLTF. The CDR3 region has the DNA TGTGCCAGCAGCTTACGGGGGGCGAACTCTGGGGCCAACGTCCTGACTTTC.

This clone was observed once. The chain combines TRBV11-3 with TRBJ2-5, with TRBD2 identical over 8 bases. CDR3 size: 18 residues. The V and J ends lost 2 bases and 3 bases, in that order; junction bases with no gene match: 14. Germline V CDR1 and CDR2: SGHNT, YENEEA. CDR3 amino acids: CASSLIGRDYYRKETQYF. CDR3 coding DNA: TGTGCCAGCAGCTTAATCGGGAGGGACTATTACCGAAAAGAGACCCAGTACTTC.

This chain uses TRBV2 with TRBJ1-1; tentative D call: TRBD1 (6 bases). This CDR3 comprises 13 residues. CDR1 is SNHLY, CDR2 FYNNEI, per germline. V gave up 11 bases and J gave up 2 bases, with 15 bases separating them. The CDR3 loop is CAVPGQNNTEAFF. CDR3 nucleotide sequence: TGTGCCGTGCCAGGACAGAATAACACTGAAGCTTTCTTT.

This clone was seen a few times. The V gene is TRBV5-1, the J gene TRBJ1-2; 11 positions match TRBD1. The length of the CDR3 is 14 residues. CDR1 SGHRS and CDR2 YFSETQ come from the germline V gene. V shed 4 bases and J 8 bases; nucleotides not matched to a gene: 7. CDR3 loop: CASSRTGGAEGYTF. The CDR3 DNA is TGCGCCAGCAGCCGGACAGGGGGCGCAGAAGGCTACACCTTC. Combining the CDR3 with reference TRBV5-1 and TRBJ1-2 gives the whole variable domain KAGVTQTPRYLIKTRGQQVTLSCSPISGHRSVSWYQQTPGQGLQFLFEYFSETQRNKGNFPGRFSGRQFSNSRSEMNVSTLELGDSALYLCASSRTGGAEGYTFGSGTRLTVV.

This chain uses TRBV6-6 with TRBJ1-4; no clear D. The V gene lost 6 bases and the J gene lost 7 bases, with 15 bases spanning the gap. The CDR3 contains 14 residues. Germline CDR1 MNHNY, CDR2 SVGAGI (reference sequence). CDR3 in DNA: TGTGCCAGCAGACTCTTCCCCCGGGGTGAAAAACTGTTTTTT. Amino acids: CASRLFPRGEKLFF.

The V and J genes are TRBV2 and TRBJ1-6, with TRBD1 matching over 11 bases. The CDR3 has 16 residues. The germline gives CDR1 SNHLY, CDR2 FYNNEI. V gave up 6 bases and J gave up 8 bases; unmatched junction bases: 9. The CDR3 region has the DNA TGTGCCAGCAGCGCTGGGACAGGGGGAATGGATTCACCCCTCCACTTT. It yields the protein CASSAGTGGMDSPLHF.

The CDR3 DNA reads TGTGCCAGCAGCTCGCGGGGGGAGGGACTTATGTACAATGAGCAGTTCTTC. Translated: CASSSRGEGLMYNEQFF. The chain employs TRBV7-3 and TRBJ2-1, with TRBD2 matching 8 bases. Germline-derived CDR1 and CDR2 are SGHTA and FQGTGA. With V trimmed by 4 bases and J by 4 bases, 12 bases remained unmatched. This CDR3 has 17 residues.

The chain's CDR3 is CASSTTGTGVRQPQHF. In DNA, the CDR3 is TGTGCCAGTAGTACTACGGGGACAGGGGTTCGTCAGCCCCAGCATTTT. The chain couples TRBV19 to TRBJ1-5; the match to TRBD1 covers 10 bases. CDR1 LNHDA and CDR2 SQIVND come from the germline V gene (reference sequence). The CDR3 length is 16 residues. V shed 4 bases and J 6 bases; nucleotides not matched to a gene: 9.

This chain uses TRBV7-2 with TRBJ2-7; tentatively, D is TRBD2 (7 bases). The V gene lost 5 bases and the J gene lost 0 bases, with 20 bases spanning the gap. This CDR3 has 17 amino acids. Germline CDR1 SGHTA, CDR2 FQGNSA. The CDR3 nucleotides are TGTGCCAGCAGCCCCAACTGGGCGGGGGCCCCCTCCTACGAGCAGTACTTC. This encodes CASSPNWAGAPSYEQYF.

The CDR3 reads CASSPTTGPQETQYF. CDR3 in DNA: TGTGCCAGCAGCCCCACGACAGGGCCGCAAGAGACCCAGTACTTC. This chain links TRBV11-3 with TRBJ2-5, with 7 bases matching TRBD1. Looked up from germline, CDR1 is SGHNT and CDR2 is YENEEA. The CDR3 is 15 amino acids. Trimming removed 5 bases from V and 2 bases from J; junction bases left unmatched: 8.

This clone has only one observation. The CDR3 reads CASSVETSGGGHEQFF. The CDR3 DNA reads TGTGCCAGCAGCGTCGAAACTAGCGGGGGGGGACATGAGCAGTTCTTC. This chain links TRBV9 with TRBJ2-1, with TRBD2 identical over 13 bases. CDR3 length equals 16 residues. Germline CDR1 and CDR2: SGDLS and YYNGEE. Losses at the gene ends were 2 bases for V and 8 bases for J; bases not matched to a gene: 7.

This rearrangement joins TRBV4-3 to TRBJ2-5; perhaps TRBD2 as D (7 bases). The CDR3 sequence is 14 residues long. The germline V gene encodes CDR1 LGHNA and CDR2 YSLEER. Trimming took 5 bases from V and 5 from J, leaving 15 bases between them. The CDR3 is CASSVRGGAETQYF. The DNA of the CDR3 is TGCGCCAGCAGCGTAAGGGGGGGGGCCGAGACCCAGTACTTC.

CDR3 bases: TGTGCCAGCCGGGGGGTCGGGGGGGGAGAGACCCAGTACTTC. Its translation: CASRGVGGGETQYF. J is TRBJ2-5 and V is TRBV28, with 8 positions matching TRBD2. This CDR3 is built from 14 residues. Germline-derived CDR1 and CDR2 are MDHEN and SYDVKM. With V trimmed by 8 bases and J by 4 bases, 9 bases remained unmatched. The full variable domain, in which reference TRBV28 and TRBJ2-5 provide the parts outside the CDR3, is DVKVTQSSRYLVKRTGEKVFLECVQDMDHENMFWYRQDPGLGLRLIYFSYDVKMKEKGDIPEGYSVSREKKERFSLILESASTNQTSMYLCASRGVGGGETQYFGPGTRLLVL.

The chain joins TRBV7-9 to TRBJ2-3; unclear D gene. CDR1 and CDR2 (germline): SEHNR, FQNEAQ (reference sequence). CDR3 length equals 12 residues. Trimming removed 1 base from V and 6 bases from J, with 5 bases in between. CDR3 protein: CASSLVGDTQYF. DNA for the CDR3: TGTGCCAGCAGCTTAGTCGGGGATACGCAGTATTTT.

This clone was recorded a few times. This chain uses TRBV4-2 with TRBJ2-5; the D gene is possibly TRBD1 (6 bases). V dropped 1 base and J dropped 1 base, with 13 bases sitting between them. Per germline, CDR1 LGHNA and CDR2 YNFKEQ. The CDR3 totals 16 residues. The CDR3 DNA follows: TGTGCCAGCAGCCAAGGTACCGGGACAACCCAAGAGACCCAGTACTTC. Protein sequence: CASSQGTGTTQETQYF.

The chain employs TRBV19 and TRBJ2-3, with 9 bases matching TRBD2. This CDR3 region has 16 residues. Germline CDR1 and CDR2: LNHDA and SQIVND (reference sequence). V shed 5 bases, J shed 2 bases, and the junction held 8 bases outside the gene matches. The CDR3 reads CASSVTLAGITDTQYF. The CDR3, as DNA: TGTGCCAGTAGTGTCACTCTAGCGGGGATCACAGATACGCAGTATTTT.

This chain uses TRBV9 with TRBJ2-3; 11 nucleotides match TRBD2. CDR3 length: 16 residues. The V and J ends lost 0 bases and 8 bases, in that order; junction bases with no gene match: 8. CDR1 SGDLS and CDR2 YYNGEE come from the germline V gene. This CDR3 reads CASSVALAGASVTQYF. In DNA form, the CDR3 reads TGTGCCAGCAGCGTAGCACTAGCGGGGGCTAGCGTTACGCAGTATTTT.

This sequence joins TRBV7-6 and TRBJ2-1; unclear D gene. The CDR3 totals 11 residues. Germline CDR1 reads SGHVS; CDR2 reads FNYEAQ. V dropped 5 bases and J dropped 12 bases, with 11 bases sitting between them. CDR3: CASSRSMVQFF. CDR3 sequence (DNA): TGTGCCAGCAGCCGGTCAATGGTGCAGTTCTTC.